This T cell receptor (beta chain) came from a study of OX40 agonist ivuxolimab in advanced cancers. The study's findings and limits: No antigen was identified for the clonally expanded peripheral T cells. Expanded clones belonging to CD8+ T cells outnumbered, on average, those of CD4+.

A word on this clone: Its antigen is unidentified.

Sequenced by immunoSEQ multiplex PCR; TCRdb stores in-frame clones only, minus some. The table shows tens of thousands of clones, with approximately 85% occurring only once. The germline V gene encodes CDR1 SGHDN and CDR2 FVKESK. V shed 1 base, J shed 6 bases, and the junction held 27 bases outside the gene matches. This CDR3 comprises 22 residues. V and J are TRBV14 and TRBJ2-1; TRBD2 agrees at 7 bases. This TCR was recovered from an adult with an advanced solid tumor such as melanoma, head and neck, liver or kidney cancer. Sample: CD4+ or CD8+ T cells sorted from blood, taken in a trial of the OX40 agonist ivuxolimab. The CDR3: CASSQGFYREGSGARTINEQFF. CDR3 bases: TGTGCCAGCAGCCAAGGATTTTATAGGGAGGGGTCCGGTGCCCGAACAATCAATGAGCAGTTCTTC.